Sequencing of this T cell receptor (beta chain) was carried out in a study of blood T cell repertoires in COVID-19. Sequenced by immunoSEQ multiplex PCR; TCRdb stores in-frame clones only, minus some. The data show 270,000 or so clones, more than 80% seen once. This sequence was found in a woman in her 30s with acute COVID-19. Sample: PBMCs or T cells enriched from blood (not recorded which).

CDR3 in DNA: TGTGCCAGCAGCTTGGAGAGTTATGAGCAGTTCTTC. Amino acid sequence: CASSLESYEQFF. The chain uses TRBV5-6 and TRBJ2-1; D is unresolved. Trimming stripped 0 bases from V and 8 bases from J, with 6 bases between. The CDR3 sequence is 12 residues long. From germline, CDR1 is SGHDT and CDR2 YYEEEE.